Following are 15 T cell receptor beta chains from one sample sequenced in a study of tumor-infiltrating lymphocytes in localized non-small cell lung cancer (dated by TCRdb to the early 2020s). The library was generated by the immunoSEQ multiplex PCR assay. Entries here come from immuneACCESS through TCRdb and include only in-frame sequences with V and J called. Some clones fail to appear in such tables; in the studies checked, an unresolved V gene covers under half of the shortfall, and the cause of the remainder is unknown. The sample table lists about 16,000 clones, roughly four fifths of them with a count of one. 6% to 7% of the sample belongs to the ten largest clones. The sample taken for sequencing was lung tumor tissue. Receptors originate from a human donor with non-small cell lung cancer.

The V gene is TRBV6-1, the J gene TRBJ2-5; 7 positions agree with TRBD1. V shed 1 base, J shed 2 bases, and the junction held 13 bases outside the gene matches. The CDR3 loop spans 18 amino acids. Germline CDR1 is MNHNS and CDR2 is SASEGT. In nucleotides, the CDR3 is TGTGCCAGCAGTGAAGAAGGAACGCGACAGGGACGTCAAGAGACCCAGTACTTC. Its translation: CASSEEGTRQGRQETQYF.

The table lists this clone with a count of one. The chain carries TRBV9 and TRBJ2-7; D tentatively fits TRBD1 or TRBD2 (7 bases each). In germline, CDR1 is SGDLS, CDR2 YYNGEE. There are 16 residues in the CDR3. V was shortened by 0 bases and J by 5 bases, with 18 bases between the two germline ends. The CDR3 reads CASSVGPGGDHHEQYF. The DNA for the CDR3 is TGTGCCAGCAGCGTAGGTCCAGGGGGGGATCACCACGAGCAGTACTTC.

The J gene is TRBJ2-1, the V gene TRBV19, with D perhaps assigned TRBD1 or TRBD2 (5 bases each). CDR1 and CDR2 (germline): LNHDA, SQIVND (reference sequence). This CDR3 is built from 23 residues. The V end was cut by 3 bases, the J end by 0 bases, with 33 bases between. CDR3 coding DNA: TGTGCCAGTAGTATTTCGCCCACCTTGACAGAGGGCAACCTAAGGGACTCCTACAATGAGCAGTTCTTC. This codes for CASSISPTLTEGNLRDSYNEQFF.

The chain employs TRBV11-1 and TRBJ2-5; D unresolved. V lost 1 base and J lost 4, with 7 bases in between. Germline V gene data show CDR1 as SGHAT and CDR2 as FQDESV (reference sequence). The CDR3 extends over 13 amino acids. The DNA for the CDR3 is TGTGCCAGCAGCTTAGAACGAGGAGAGACCCAGTACTTC. It is translated as CASSLERGETQYF.

This chain links TRBV13 with TRBJ2-1, with 7 nucleotides matching TRBD1. The CDR3 contains 17 residues. CDR1 PRHDT and CDR2 FYEKMQ come from the germline V gene (reference sequence). The V segment lost 5 bases and the J segment 5 bases; nucleotides outside the gene matches: 15. The CDR3, as DNA: TGTGCCAGCAGCGCCGGATCCATCGGGACAGCAAACAATGAGCAGTTCTTC. Translation gives CASSAGSIGTANNEQFF.

This clone appeared a few times. The chain links TRBV9 to TRBJ1-1, with 10 bases lining up with TRBD1. Germline values: CDR1 SGDLS, CDR2 YYNGEE. The CDR3 has 15 amino acids. J lost 9 bases, V lost 5 bases, and 13 bases had no gene match. The CDR3 nucleotides read TGTGCCAGCAGTACATTCGGGACAGGGGACAGCCAAGCTTTCTTT. Translating gives CASSTFGTGDSQAFF.

The chain couples TRBV2 to TRBJ2-5, with D perhaps being TRBD1 or TRBD2 (5 bases each). This CDR3 region has 14 residues. CDR1 SNHLY and CDR2 FYNNEI come from the germline V gene. Trimming pared 10 bases from V and 5 bases from J, leaving 20 bases between. The CDR3 loop is CAILALGPRETQYF. CDR3 coding DNA: TGTGCCATCCTAGCCTTGGGACCGAGGGAGACCCAGTACTTC.

This rearrangement joins TRBV10-1 to TRBJ2-7, with D unclear. The CDR3 contains 14 residues. V gave up 4 bases and J gave up 6 bases, with 16 bases separating them. CDR1 WNHNN and CDR2 SYGVQD come from the germline V gene (reference sequence). Here the CDR3 reads CASSASWDSSEQYF. The CDR3 coding sequence is TGCGCCAGCAGTGCTTCGTGGGATAGCTCCGAGCAGTACTTC.

This clone showed up just once. The rearrangement links TRBV4-1 to TRBJ2-5; D is unresolved. CDR1 and CDR2 (germline): MGHRA, YSYEKL. V was clipped by 0 bases and J by 2 bases, with 10 bases between them. There are 15 residues in the CDR3. CDR3 loop: CASSQEWPVQETQYF. DNA of the CDR3: TGCGCCAGCAGCCAAGAGTGGCCGGTGCAAGAGACCCAGTACTTC.

The chain couples TRBV5-6 to TRBJ1-4; the D gene is possibly TRBD1 (5 bases). V was pared by 4 bases and J by 7 bases, with 17 bases between. From germline, CDR1 is SGHDT and CDR2 YYEEEE. The CDR3 has 15 amino acids. Here the CDR3 DNA reads TGTGCCAGCAGCGCCGAAGGGAGGGGAGTTGAAAAACTGTTTTTT. It is translated as CASSAEGRGVEKLFF.

The J gene is TRBJ2-7, the V gene TRBV6-1; D remains unclear. CDR1 MNHNS and CDR2 SASEGT come from the germline V gene. Trimming cost V 2 bases and J 7 bases, with 12 bases left between them. This CDR3 comprises 13 residues. CDR3 DNA sequence: TGTGCCAGCAGTGAATTTGGGGTCGGGGAGCAGTACTTC. It codes for CASSEFGVGEQYF.

The rearrangement joins TRBV5-1 to TRBJ2-1; 15 nucleotides match TRBD2. CDR1 and CDR2 (germline): SGHRS, YFSETQ. Losses at the gene ends were 4 bases for V and 9 bases for J; bases not matched to a gene: 8. The CDR3 consists of 16 residues. This CDR3 is CASSLGTSGRWAEQFF. The CDR3 coding sequence is TGCGCCAGCAGCCTCGGGACTAGCGGGAGGTGGGCTGAGCAGTTCTTC.

This clone was counted a few times. The chain employs TRBV7-9 and TRBJ1-1; no clear D. V lost 5 bases to trimming and J lost 3 bases, with 22 bases between them. The V gene's germline CDR1 is SEHNR and CDR2 FQNEAQ (reference sequence). This CDR3 is built from 17 residues. CDR3 region: CASSQLRGGNIHTEAFF. The CDR3 bases are TGTGCCAGCAGCCAACTCCGAGGAGGAAACATTCACACTGAAGCTTTCTTT.

The chain couples TRBV4-3 to TRBJ2-7; perhaps D is TRBD1 or TRBD2 (5 bases each). The CDR3 is 16 amino acids. Looked up from germline, CDR1 is LGHNA and CDR2 is YSLEER. V shed 1 base and J shed 0 bases, with 13 bases lying between them. The CDR3 protein is CASSQALGVSSYEQYF. For the CDR3, the DNA is TGCGCCAGCAGCCAAGCGTTGGGGGTGAGCTCCTACGAGCAGTACTTC.

V and J are TRBV5-1 and TRBJ1-1; D ambiguous. CDR3 size: 16 residues. The germline V gene encodes CDR1 SGHRS and CDR2 YFSETQ. Trimming removed 0 bases at V and 0 bases at J, with 12 bases between. The DNA of the CDR3 is TGCGCCAGCAGCTTGGGAATTCTTGGGCTGAACACTGAAGCTTTCTTT. Translation gives CASSLGILGLNTEAFF. Filled out from reference TRBV5-1 and TRBJ1-1, the complete variable domain reads KAGVTQTPRYLIKTRGQQVTLSCSPISGHRSVSWYQQTPGQGLQFLFEYFSETQRNKGNFPGRFSGRQFSNSRSEMNVSTLELGDSALYLCASSLGILGLNTEAFFGQGTRLTVV.